Listed here are 17 T cell receptor beta chains from one sample, sequenced in a study of PD-1 blockade in classical Hodgkin lymphoma. Generated by immunoSEQ multiplex PCR, the TCRdb table keeps only in-frame clones and is missing some. The top ten clones hold 6.6% of a sample with about 97,000 clones, about 89% of them seen once. Each and every patient relapsed after autologous stem cell transplantation, and patients got differing brentuximab vedotin exposure. Sequencing was performed on peripheral blood mononuclear cells (PBMCs), taken before the second cycle of nivolumab. All receptors derive from a human donor with classical Hodgkin lymphoma.

In nucleotides, the CDR3 is TGTGCCAGCAGCTTGTCCGAGACCCAAGAGACCCAGTACTTC. Amino acids: CASSLSETQETQYF. The chain employs TRBV5-6 and TRBJ2-5, with unresolved D. The V end lost 1 base, the J end lost 1 base, and 8 bases lay between the germline ends. Germline V lookup: CDR1 SGHDT, CDR2 YYEEEE. The CDR3 covers 14 residues.

The chain links TRBV9 to TRBJ2-3; TRBD2 matches at 10 bases. CDR3 size: 17 residues. Per germline, CDR1 SGDLS and CDR2 YYNGEE. The junction had 6 bases not matched to a gene; V was cut back by 0 bases and J by 2 bases. CDR3 loop: CASSVAIAGGVTDTQYF. CDR3 DNA sequence: TGTGCCAGCAGCGTAGCAATAGCGGGGGGCGTCACAGATACGCAGTATTTT.

The chain joins TRBV11-3 to TRBJ2-1; 8 bases map to TRBD2. The CDR3 contains 19 residues. Trimming at V came to 5 bases and at J to 0 bases, leaving 15 bases not matched to a gene. Germline V CDR1 and CDR2: SGHNT, YENEEA. The CDR3 DNA sequence: TGTGCCAGCAGCCCCGCGGGTGGCGGGGGGCGGAGCTCCTACAATGAGCAGTTCTTC. As protein: CASSPAGGGGRSSYNEQFF.

This chain joins TRBV5-6 and TRBJ2-5, with 7 bases identical to TRBD2. TRBJ2-7 explains the end of the DNA better; the J call may be wrong. Germline assignment: CDR1 SGHDT and CDR2 YYEEEE. The CDR3 length is 12 residues. CDR3 DNA sequence: TGTGCCAGCAGCCTATTAGCGGGCGAGCAGTACTTC. This translates into CASSLLAGEQYF.

CDR3 in amino acids: CASSSGTTAYEQYF. DNA of the CDR3: TGCGCCAGCAGCTCCGGGACGACAGCCTACGAGCAGTACTTC. The chain recombines TRBV5-1 with TRBJ2-7; D is tentatively TRBD1 or TRBD2 (5 bases each). From germline, CDR1 is SGHRS and CDR2 YFSETQ. The V end lost 3 bases, the J end lost 2 bases, and 12 bases lay between the germline ends. The CDR3 contains 14 residues.

This sequence joins TRBV11-3 and TRBJ2-5; 8 positions match TRBD2. Germline CDR1 is SGHNT and CDR2 is YENEEA. This CDR3 spans 15 amino acids. Germline trimming cut 5 bases from V and 3 bases from J; bases unmatched to any gene: 8. DNA for the CDR3: TGTGCCAGCAGCCTAGGGGGGACTAGGGAAGAGACCCAGTACTTC. It is translated as CASSLGGTREETQYF.

The chain carries TRBV6-4 and TRBJ2-1; tentatively, D is TRBD1 or TRBD2 (6 bases each). Germline V gene data show CDR1 as MRHNA and CDR2 as SNTAGT. Trimming removed 6 bases at V and 7 bases at J, with 22 bases between. The length of the CDR3 is 16 residues. The CDR3 here is CASSSGSGAVTNEQFF. In DNA, the CDR3 is TGTGCCAGCAGCTCCGGGTCGGGGGCTGTTACAAATGAGCAGTTCTTC.

The V call is TRBV2, the J call TRBJ2-7; TRBD1 matches 9 bases. Germline-derived CDR1 and CDR2 are SNHLY and FYNNEI. V was clipped by 6 bases and J by 3 bases; unmatched bases: 6. This CDR3 contains 14 residues. The DNA for the CDR3 is TGTGCCAGCAGGGGGACAGGGAACTACTACGAGCAGTACTTC. Residues: CASRGTGNYYEQYF.

V and J are TRBV19 and TRBJ2-2, with D possibly matching TRBD1 (6 bases). Trimming removed 5 bases at V and 6 bases at J, with 13 bases between. Germline V gene sequence: CDR1 LNHDA, CDR2 SQIVND (reference sequence). This CDR3 comprises 14 residues. The CDR3 DNA sequence: TGTGCCAGTAGTGCCGGGACATACCCCGGGGAGCTGTTTTTT. Amino acid sequence: CASSAGTYPGELFF.

This clone was recorded once. The genes are TRBV4-2 and TRBJ2-1, with D possibly TRBD2 on 5 matching bases. The CDR3 covers 16 residues. Trimming stripped 5 bases from V and 0 bases from J, with 14 bases between. Germline CDR1 and CDR2: LGHNA and YNFKEQ. In DNA form, the CDR3 reads TGTGCCAGCAGCATAGGACTGGGCAACTCCTACAATGAGCAGTTCTTC. Translation: CASSIGLGNSYNEQFF.

This clone was observed a single time. V and J are TRBV12-5 and TRBJ2-1; D possibly corresponds to TRBD2 (6 bases). This CDR3 is built from 13 residues. The V end lost 4 bases, the J end lost 6 bases, and 10 bases lay between the germline ends. Per the germline V gene, CDR1 is LGHNT and CDR2 is FRNRAP. Here the CDR3 DNA reads TGTGCTAGTGGTTCGGGGGACTTCAATGAGCAGTTCTTC. Encoded protein: CASGSGDFNEQFF.

The rearrangement uses TRBV5-1 and TRBJ2-7; no clear D. The V and J ends lost 2 bases and 2 bases respectively, with 8 bases between them. Germline values: CDR1 SGHRS, CDR2 YFSETQ. The CDR3 runs 13 residues. Here the CDR3 DNA reads TGCGCCAGCAGCTTACGGGCGGCCTACGAGCAGTACTTC. Its protein is CASSLRAAYEQYF.

This chain joins TRBV19 and TRBJ1-1; tentative D call: TRBD1 (5 bases). This CDR3 contains 14 residues. Trimming removed 1 base at V and 1 base at J, with 7 bases between. Germline assignment: CDR1 LNHDA and CDR2 SQIVND (reference sequence). CDR3 region: CASSIGDRNTEAFF. The CDR3 nucleotides read TGTGCCAGTAGTATAGGCGACAGGAACACTGAAGCTTTCTTT.

The rearrangement links TRBV4-1 to TRBJ2-7, with unresolved D. Trimming shortened V by 0 bases and J by 2 bases, and 11 bases separated the two germline ends. Looked up from germline, CDR1 is MGHRA and CDR2 is YSYEKL. The CDR3 sequence is 15 residues long. The CDR3 region is CASSQERLRAYEQYF. CDR3 nucleotide sequence: TGCGCCAGCAGCCAAGAAAGGCTCCGCGCCTACGAGCAGTACTTC.

The rearrangement uses TRBV6-5 and TRBJ2-7; 11 nucleotides align to TRBD2. V lost 2 bases and J lost 7; bases outside the gene matches: 7. This CDR3 has 15 residues. The germline V gene has CDR1 MNHEY and CDR2 SVGAGI. The CDR3 loop is CASSYVAGGPLEQYF. In nucleotides, the CDR3 is TGTGCCAGCAGTTACGTAGCGGGGGGGCCTCTGGAGCAGTACTTC.

The genes are TRBV20-1 and TRBJ1-2, with D unresolved. The CDR3 runs to 11 residues. Per the germline V gene, CDR1 is DFQATT and CDR2 is SNEGSKA (reference sequence). The CDR3 DNA reads TGCAGCCTTCGGGATGTGGTAGGCTACACCTTC. Translated, it gives CSLRDVVGYTF.

The gene calls are TRBV28 and TRBJ1-2, with TRBD1 identical over 7 bases. The CDR3 extends over 16 amino acids. Germline V CDR1 and CDR2: MDHEN, SYDVKM. Trimming at V came to 0 bases and at J to 2 bases, leaving 6 bases not matched to a gene. CDR3 bases: TGTGCCAGCAGTTTATGGGTCTTGGGACAGAACTATGGCTACACCTTC. Translated: CASSLWVLGQNYGYTF.